The present T cell receptor beta chain was sequenced within a study of shared clonotypes between healthy human individuals (dated by TCRdb to 2020 to 2021). As for the study more broadly: The cohort comprised a couple of women and a few men aged 18 to 49 years. To estimate repertoire size and how much clonotypes are shared between individuals, the study performed deep sequencing of blood TCR repertoires from roughly five healthy adults. Libraries were prepared and TCR repertoires were sequenced by different laboratories using diverse techniques, in order to increase sequencing depth and limit assay-specific biases. Per donor, leukapheresis produced somewhere between about 0.9 and 9.5 billion PBMCs. For each donor, CD4 naive and CD4 memory were each given three plates, CD8 naive was given two plates, and CD8 memory was given one plate.

Healthy HIV-negative adults with no recently reported acute infections or vaccinations were included as donors. All donors were Caucasian adults living in Nashville, Tennessee, USA. CD4+ T cells were enriched by magnetic negative selection, after which naive cells were positively selected on CD45RA and the negative fraction was taken as the memory subset. Blood was collected by leukapheresis, and PBMCs were isolated by Ficoll-Histopaque density gradient centrifugation and then cryopreserved in liquid nitrogen vapor phase. Analytical flow cytometry was used to check the purity and quantity of every magnetically sorted T cell population. Genomic DNA was isolated from each sorted fraction and quantified by UV absorbance on a Nanodrop 2000c. About this clone itself: The target of this receptor is not known. No base-level quality is on record; no much larger clone is a single base apart.

Using the deep immunoSEQ assay, TCR CDR3 regions were amplified from genomic DNA by multiplex PCR. Extracted genomic DNA from each cell subset was spread evenly across all wells of several immunoSEQ 96-well plates, with each plate serving as a replicate. For sorted subsets, each replicate PCR was loaded with approximately 190 ng genomic DNA, equivalent to 25,000 to 30,000 T cell genomes. Purified libraries were quantified with a Qubit 3.0 fluorometer, sized on a Bioanalyzer 2100, and re-quantified with the KAPA Library Quantification kit. Every immunoSEQ 96-well plate was sequenced on a dedicated single-read 150-cycle Illumina NextSeq 550 flow cell. For the original study's pipeline: Because the immunoSEQ output included only junctional sequences and no quality scores, the filtering could not be the same as the filtering used for full-length reads. To assign V/J genes and CDR3, sequences were annotated against IMGT germline references using PyIR, a Python wrapper for IgBLAST v1.9. Any read was removed if the V/J assignment was weak (E-value above 1e-6), the CDR3 was missing, or the read contained stop codons, out-of-frame junctions, or ambiguous translated residues. V3J clonotypes were defined by identical inferred V gene, J gene, and CDR3 amino acid sequence. Percentage overlap between repertoires was computed as shared unique clonotypes divided by the size of the smaller repertoire. Three approaches were used to assess repertoire richness: RTK rarefaction, the Chao1 estimator, and Recon v2.1 estimates of unobserved clonotypes. Generation probabilities for all TCRbeta clonotypes obtained by the gDNA method from a handful of donors were computed using OLGA. As stored in TCRdb, this immuneACCESS dataset retains in-frame rearrangements with V and J assigned. A fraction of the clones does not appear; measured against another copy, unresolved V genes explain less than half of the discrepancy, and the remainder lacks a known reason. V, J and clone size were drawn from that table, and D and trimming were deduced from the DNA. This sample has around 720,000 clones in its table, and roughly 72% of those were observed once. Around 1.7% of the sample is in the top ten clones.

The paper as a whole reports these results and caveats: Naive subsets generally had larger estimated clonotype richness than memory subsets. Based on pairwise subsampling, the degree of clonotype sharing among donors was expected to be affected by sequencing depth. Incomplete sequencing was indicated by rarefaction of sorted-subset datasets, despite the large sequencing depth. The small number of donors limited the genetic and exposure-history diversity represented. Sampling was restricted to blood, and TCR repertoires in tissue are likely to differ from TCR repertoires in blood. When several donors were compared, the shared fraction of clonotypes was about 5.2% for naive CD4, approximately 3.5% for naive CD8, 2% to 2.5% for memory CD4, and less than 0.5% for memory CD8. Compared with non-shared clonotypes, clonotypes shared by all four sorted-subset donors had higher generation probabilities.

Including cysteine and phenylalanine, the CDR3 has 12 amino acids. The entry retains the CDR3 DNA only, 36 bases that are in frame from base 1. V and J are truncated by 6 bases and 11 bases respectively, leaving an intervening sequence of 14 bases. The CDR1 and CDR2 encoded by the germline V gene (reference sequence) are MNHNY and SVGAGI. Sequences were obtained from memory CD4+ T cells sorted from blood. The cell subset or site label of this sample denotes: CD45RA-negative fraction. The sequence is built from TRBV6-6 and TRBJ1-3; no D segment can be confidently identified. This TCR derives from a woman aged 30 to 39 in good health. The nucleotide sequence reads as follows: TGTGCCAGCAGACGAGACTCTCGGGCCATATATTTT. Its amino acids are CASRRDSRAIYF.